This TCR beta chain was profiled in a study of blood T cell repertoires in COVID-19. About the study: Spain, Italy and the United States supplied samples that represented acute and convalescent COVID-19. Sample material is recorded as cDNA or gDNA derived from T cells, B-cell-depleted T cells, or PBMCs.

CDR1 is MDHEN, CDR2 SYDVKM, per germline. The CDR3 is 13 residues long. V was cut by 6 bases and J by 8 bases, with 13 bases left in between. In the authors' methods: Reference gene primers were amplified, and this amplification served to estimate nucleated cell counts. Method: immunoSEQ multiplex PCR; TCRdb's copy keeps in-frame clones and lacks some. That table gives V, J and clone size, and the DNA gave D and trimming. Of approximately 250,000 clones in the sample, about 82% were seen once. Seattle-derived patients entered the study during active infection and were followed longitudinally. The receptor was derived from an elderly woman with COVID-19, enrolled during active disease. V and J are TRBV28 and TRBJ2-2; D is possibly TRBD1 (6 bases). The sample consisted of peripheral blood. Written as DNA, the CDR3 is TGTGCCAGCAGGCTCCAGGGGTCGGGGGAGCTGTTTTTT. Translated: CASRLQGSGELFF.